This T cell receptor (beta chain) was sequenced for a study of stem cell transplantation in POMP-related autoinflammatory disease. Across the study: Defective thymoproteasomes were hypothesized to impair CD8+ T-cell positive selection. Study-level results: Across all analyzed T-cell subsets, patients with PRAID tended toward reduced diversity and increased clonality.

Method: immunoSEQ multiplex PCR; TCRdb's copy keeps in-frame clones and lacks some. The sample holds some 29,000 clones; 88% are singletons and the top ten take approximately 0.72%. Per germline, CDR1 MNHNY and CDR2 SVGAGI (reference sequence). Trimming cost V 2 bases and J 6 bases; bases outside gene matches: 9. The length of the CDR3 is 15 residues. PRAID featured immunodeficiency plus autoinflammation. A note on this clone: Antigen unknown.

The chain has TRBV6-6 and TRBJ1-2; TRBD1 agrees at 7 bases. The TCR comes from a human donor with POMP-related autoinflammation and immune dysregulation (PRAID). The sample was CD4+ T cells from PBMCs, taken before stem cell transplantation. In DNA form, the CDR3 reads TGTGCCAGCAGTTACCCCATTGACAGGGCCCATGGCTACACCTTC. It yields the protein CASSYPIDRAHGYTF.